Listed below are T cell receptor beta chains from one sample, sequenced in a study of blood T cells in healthy people across ages. TCRdb recomputed calls from the 5' RACE reads with MiXCR, one row per CDR3 protein. Found here are around 1.5 million distinct CDR3 sequences, roughly 40% of them singletons; the top ten hold 7.9%. Sequenced: blood. These TCRs come from a woman aged 18-35 years in good health. Both conserved end residues are part of each CDR3. D genes are given only for firm matches. Clone size appears in some rows only: once, few, many, or a class for an expanded clone.

- | TRBD1 | TRBJ2-7 | TRBV28 | CASSNVPGTGKEQYF | TGTGCCAGCAGCAACGTTCCCGGGACAGGGAAGGAGCAGTACTTC
few | - | TRBJ2-7 | TRBV25-1 | CATLKGGSLPYEQYF | TGTGCCACCTTGAAGGGGGGCAGCTTACCCTACGAGCAGTACTTC
- | TRBD2 | TRBJ2-1 | TRBV18 | CASSSLTRLAGPDYNEQFF | TGTGCCAGCTCATCTCTTACAAGACTAGCGGGGCCCGACTACAATGAGCAGTTCTTC
- | - | TRBJ1-4 | TRBV20-1 | CSASWFATNEKLFF | TGCAGTGCTAGTTGGTTCGCAACTAATGAAAAACTGTTTTTT
- | TRBD2 | TRBJ2-7 | TRBV6-5 | CASSYSGLAGVYEQYF | TGTGCCAGCAGTTACTCGGGACTAGCGGGAGTCTACGAGCAGTACTTC
few | - | TRBJ2-5 | TRBV7-9 | CASSLDWRGPETQYF | TGTGCCAGCAGCTTAGATTGGCGGGGGCCAGAGACCCAGTACTTC
- | - | TRBJ2-7 | TRBV13 | CASSSDINYEQYF | TGTGCCAGCAGCTCCGACATAAACTACGAGCAGTACTTC
- | - | TRBJ2-2 | TRBV2 | CASRQRTGELFF | TGTGCCAGCAGGCAGCGGACCGGGGAGCTGTTTTTT
- | - | TRBJ2-7 | TRBV5-1 | CASTGSRGYNEQYF | TGCGCCAGCACCGGGAGTCGGGGGTACAATGAGCAGTACTTC
- | TRBD1 | TRBJ2-5 | TRBV7-2 | CASSWGAGTGAQETQYF | TGTGCCAGCAGCTGGGGGGCCGGGACAGGGGCACAAGAGACCCAGTACTTC
- | - | TRBJ1-1 | TRBV27 | CASSLRAHTEAFF | TGTGCCAGCAGCCTCCGGGCCCACACTGAAGCTTTCTTT
- | - | TRBJ1-1 | TRBV4-1 | CASSQVRLGNTEAFF | TGCGCCAGCAGCCAGGTCCGTTTAGGGAACACTGAAGCTTTCTTT
- | - | TRBJ1-2 | TRBV7-2 | CASRGAPGYGYTF | TGTGCCAGCAGAGGGGCCCCTGGCTATGGCTACACCTTC